This is a list of T cell receptor beta chains from one sample in a study of cytotoxic CD8 clonotypes in ibrutinib-treated CLL. Libraries were prepared by immunoSEQ multiplex PCR; TCRdb keeps only in-frame clonotypes and omits some of them. The table lists 250,000 to 350,000 clones, roughly four fifths of them singletons. The sample was PBMCs, taken at disease progression, from a patient treated with ibrutinib. The receptors were gathered from a human donor with chronic lymphocytic leukemia. CDR3s leave out the opening cysteine and the closing phenylalanine or tryptophan. D genes are given only for firm matches.

>TRBV20-1|TRBJ2-1|-
SARLDYEQF
>TRBV7-8|TRBJ2-4|TRBD1
ASSPGTVENIQY
>TRBV5-1|TRBJ1-2|TRBD1
ASSLAQGLYGYT
>TRBV2|TRBJ1-2|-
ASSSIYGGYT
>TRBV18|TRBJ2-7|TRBD1
ASSPPYRDRGSYEQY
>TRBV7-3|TRBJ1-3|TRBD1
ASSLIGDRGPGNTIY
>TRBV5-1|TRBJ2-1|-
ASSPVRYNEQF
>TRBV12-5|TRBJ2-1|-
ASGLNLKVGGSYNEQF
>TRBV2|TRBJ2-3|-
ASSAGARGSTQY
>TRBV15|TRBJ2-2|TRBD2
ATSAGLAAGELF
>TRBV6-1|TRBJ1-5|-
ASSVSRAGNQPQH
>TRBV7-9|TRBJ2-4|-
ASSFTQGAKNIQY
>TRBV7-9|TRBJ1-4|-
ASSVPGPQNEKLF
>TRBV28|TRBJ1-5|-
ASSPGNQPQH
>TRBV19|TRBJ2-2|TRBD1
ASSRTGTGELF
>TRBV6-5|TRBJ2-7|TRBD1
ASSPGGAAYEQY
>TRBV5-1|TRBJ1-2|-
ASSTAPSNYGYT
>TRBV18|TRBJ1-2|TRBD1
ASSRDQGAKGYT
>TRBV7-2|TRBJ2-1|TRBD2
ASSLVAGGTFNNEQF
>TRBV27|TRBJ1-5|TRBD1
ASSWTGNSNQPQH
>TRBV9|TRBJ1-2|-
ASRKTTNYGYT
>TRBV7-3|TRBJ2-1|-
ASSRGASNEQF
>TRBV10-2|TRBJ1-3|-
ASSESRAPGASSGNTIY
>TRBV6-5|TRBJ2-7|-
ASSYPTGSGIYEQY
>TRBV28|TRBJ1-2|TRBD1
ASSSSGTGVDGYT
>TRBV20-1|TRBJ1-1|-
SANVLDEAF
>TRBV5-4|TRBJ2-1|TRBD2
ASSTRTSGSSYNEQF
>TRBV5-1|TRBJ2-5|TRBD1
ASSLDPGGEGETQY
>TRBV25-1|TRBJ2-7|-
ASRSSYEQY
>TRBV4-1|TRBJ1-2|TRBD1
ASSLQGLYGYT
>TRBV28|TRBJ2-5|-
ASSLGGGWETQY
>TRBV2|TRBJ1-2|-
ASLPRRGNYGYT
>TRBV6-5|TRBJ1-5|-
ASSTGNQPQH
>TRBV5-1|TRBJ2-3|TRBD2
ASSYRAGGTDTQY
>TRBV11-2|TRBJ2-1|-
ASSRLANEQF
>TRBV28|TRBJ2-5|-
ASREEDAQY
>TRBV7-2|TRBJ2-1|TRBD1
ASSTDRGRGDEQF
>TRBV20-1|TRBJ1-1|-
SASTGG
>TRBV2|TRBJ1-5|-
ASRRDFQPQH
>TRBV25-1|TRBJ2-3|TRBD2
ASSGGSRADTQY
>TRBV5-1|TRBJ2-2|-
ASSLGFSQAGELF
>TRBV6-1|TRBJ2-7|-
ASSWRSYEQY
>TRBV25-1|TRBJ2-1|-
ASSEETGYQQF
>TRBV6-1|TRBJ1-2|-
ATSLGAGGYT
>TRBV5-5|TRBJ1-6|TRBD1
ASSPETGRNSPLH
>TRBV6-5|TRBJ1-6|TRBD1
ASSLRTGPTLH
>TRBV28|TRBJ2-7|-
ASSLPGTYEQY
>TRBV29-1|TRBJ2-7|TRBD2
SVEERLAGVFAYEQY
>TRBV28|TRBJ2-5|TRBD2
ASSILGGAEETQY
>TRBV7-9|TRBJ2-5|TRBD2
ASSGSGAQETQY
>TRBV7-9|TRBJ1-4|TRBD1
ASSSRTGEGEKLF
>TRBV4-1|TRBJ1-2|TRBD1
ASSHPTGVGGYT
>TRBV5-1|TRBJ2-3|-
ASSLTGYTDTQY
>TRBV10-1|TRBJ2-1|TRBD2
ASSEGSGSYNEQF